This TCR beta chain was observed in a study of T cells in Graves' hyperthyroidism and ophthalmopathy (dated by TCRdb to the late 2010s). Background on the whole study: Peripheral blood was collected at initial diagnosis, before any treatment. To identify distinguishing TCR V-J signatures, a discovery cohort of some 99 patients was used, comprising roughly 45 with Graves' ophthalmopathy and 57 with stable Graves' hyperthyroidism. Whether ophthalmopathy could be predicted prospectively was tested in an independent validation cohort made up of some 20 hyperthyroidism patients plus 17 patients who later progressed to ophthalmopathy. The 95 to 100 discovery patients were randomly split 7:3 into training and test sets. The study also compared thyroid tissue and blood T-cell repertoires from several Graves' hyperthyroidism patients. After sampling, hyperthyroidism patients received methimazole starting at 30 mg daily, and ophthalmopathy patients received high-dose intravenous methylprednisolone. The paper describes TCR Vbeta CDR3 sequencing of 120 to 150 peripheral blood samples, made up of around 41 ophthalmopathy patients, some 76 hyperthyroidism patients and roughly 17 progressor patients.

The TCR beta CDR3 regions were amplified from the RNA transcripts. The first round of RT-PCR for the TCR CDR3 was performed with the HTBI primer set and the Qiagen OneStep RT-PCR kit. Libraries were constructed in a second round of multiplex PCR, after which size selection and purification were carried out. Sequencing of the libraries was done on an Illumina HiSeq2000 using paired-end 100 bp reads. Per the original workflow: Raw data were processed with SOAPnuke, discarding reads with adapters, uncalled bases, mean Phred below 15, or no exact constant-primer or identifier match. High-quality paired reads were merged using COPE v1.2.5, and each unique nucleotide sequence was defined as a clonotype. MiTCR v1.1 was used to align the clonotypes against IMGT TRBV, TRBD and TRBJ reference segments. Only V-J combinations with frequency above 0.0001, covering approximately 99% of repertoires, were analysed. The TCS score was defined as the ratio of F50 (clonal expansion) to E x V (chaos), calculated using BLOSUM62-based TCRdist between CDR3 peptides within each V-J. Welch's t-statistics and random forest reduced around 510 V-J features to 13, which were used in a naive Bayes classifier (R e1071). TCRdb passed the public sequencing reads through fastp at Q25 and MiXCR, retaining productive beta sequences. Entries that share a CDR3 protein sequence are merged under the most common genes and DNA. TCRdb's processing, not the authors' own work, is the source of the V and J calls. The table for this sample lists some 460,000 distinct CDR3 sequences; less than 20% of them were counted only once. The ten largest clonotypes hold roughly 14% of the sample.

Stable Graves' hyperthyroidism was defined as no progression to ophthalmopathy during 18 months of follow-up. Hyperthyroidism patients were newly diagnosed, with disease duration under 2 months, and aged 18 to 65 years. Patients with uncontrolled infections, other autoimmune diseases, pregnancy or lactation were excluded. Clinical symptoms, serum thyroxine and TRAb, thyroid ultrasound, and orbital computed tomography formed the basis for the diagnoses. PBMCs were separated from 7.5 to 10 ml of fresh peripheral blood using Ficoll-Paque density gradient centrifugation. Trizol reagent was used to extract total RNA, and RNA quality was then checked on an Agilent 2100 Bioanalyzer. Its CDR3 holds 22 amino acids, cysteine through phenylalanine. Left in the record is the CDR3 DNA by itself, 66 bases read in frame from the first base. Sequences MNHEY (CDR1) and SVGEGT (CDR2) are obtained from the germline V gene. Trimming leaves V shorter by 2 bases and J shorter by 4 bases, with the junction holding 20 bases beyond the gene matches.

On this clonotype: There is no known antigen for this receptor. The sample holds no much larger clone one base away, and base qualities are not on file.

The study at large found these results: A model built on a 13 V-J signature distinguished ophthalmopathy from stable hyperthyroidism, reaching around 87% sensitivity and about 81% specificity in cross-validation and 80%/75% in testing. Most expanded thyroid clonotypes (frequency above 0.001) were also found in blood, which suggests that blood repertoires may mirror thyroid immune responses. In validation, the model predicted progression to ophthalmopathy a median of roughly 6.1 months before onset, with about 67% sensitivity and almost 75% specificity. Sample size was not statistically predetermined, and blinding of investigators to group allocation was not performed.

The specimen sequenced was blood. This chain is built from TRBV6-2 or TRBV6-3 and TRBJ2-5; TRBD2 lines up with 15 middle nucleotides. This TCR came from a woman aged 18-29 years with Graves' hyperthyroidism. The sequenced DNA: TGTGCCAGCAGTTACCCCCTCGATAGAGGGTCGGGGACTAGCGGGAGGAGAGAGACCCAGTACTTC. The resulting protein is CASSYPLDRGSGTSGRRETQYF.